This TCR beta chain is from a study of blood T cell repertoires in COVID-19. The overall study: COVID-19 samples collected from the United States, Italy and Spain covered acute and convalescent phases.

Assay used: immunoSEQ multiplex PCR; TCRdb lists only in-frame clones, some missing. Of 150,000 or so clones listed, 84% are singletons. Trimming took 0 bases from V and 4 from J; bases not matched to a gene: 3. CDR3 length: 14 amino acids. CDR1 SGDLS and CDR2 YYNGEE come from the germline V gene. Recruits, aged about 18 to 95 years, lived in roughly 22 US areas. Sequencing was carried out using PBMCs or T cells enriched from blood (not recorded which). V and J are TRBV9 and TRBJ2-7, with 8 bases identical to TRBD2. This TCR derives from a woman aged 45 to 65 who had recovered from COVID-19. The CDR3 is CASSVAGGRYEQYF. For the CDR3, the DNA is TGTGCCAGCAGCGTAGCGGGAGGGAGGTACGAGCAGTACTTC.